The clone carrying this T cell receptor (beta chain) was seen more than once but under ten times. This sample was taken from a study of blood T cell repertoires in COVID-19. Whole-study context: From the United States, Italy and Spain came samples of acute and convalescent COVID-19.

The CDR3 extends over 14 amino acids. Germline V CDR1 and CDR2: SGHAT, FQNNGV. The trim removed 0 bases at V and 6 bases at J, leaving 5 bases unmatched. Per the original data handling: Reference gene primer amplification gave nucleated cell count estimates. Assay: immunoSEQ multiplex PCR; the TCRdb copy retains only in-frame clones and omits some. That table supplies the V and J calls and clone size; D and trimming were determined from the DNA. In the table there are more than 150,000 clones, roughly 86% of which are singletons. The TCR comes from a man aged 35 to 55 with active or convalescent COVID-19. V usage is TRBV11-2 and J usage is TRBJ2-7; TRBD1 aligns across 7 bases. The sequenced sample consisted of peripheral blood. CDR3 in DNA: TGTGCCAGCAGCTTAGATCAGGGGGAGAGCGAGCAGTACTTC. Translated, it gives CASSLDQGESEQYF.